The 29 T cell receptor beta chains given below trace back to one sample, sequenced in a study of blood T cell repertoires in COVID-19. The repertoire was sequenced with immunoSEQ multiplex PCR; TCRdb's copy has only in-frame clones and lacks some. The sample has 200,000 to 250,000 clones; 65% to 85% are singletons. Sequencing was done on a sample of PBMCs or T cells enriched from blood (not recorded which). The origin of the receptors is a woman aged 55-75 years who had recovered from COVID-19.

The chain carries TRBV9 and TRBJ2-1; weak D call: TRBD2 (5 bases). Trimming shortened V by 2 bases and J by 6 bases, and 15 bases separated the two germline ends. CDR1 is SGDLS, CDR2 YYNGEE, per germline. The CDR3 sequence is 15 residues long. The CDR3 here is CASSVTSGAPNEQFF. CDR3 coding DNA: TGTGCCAGCAGCGTGACAAGCGGAGCCCCCAATGAGCAGTTCTTC.

This clone was observed at least ten times. The chain joins TRBV4-1 to TRBJ1-5; 10 positions agree with TRBD1. V was pared by 1 base and J by 0 bases, with 3 bases of the junction left unmatched. The CDR3 has 17 residues. The germline CDR1 and CDR2 sequences are MGHRA and YSYEKL. This chain's CDR3 is CASSQGTGGYSNQPQHF. The CDR3 DNA follows: TGCGCCAGCAGCCAAGGGACAGGGGGGTATAGCAATCAGCCCCAGCATTTT.

The rearrangement uses TRBV10-3 and TRBJ2-1, with 11 nucleotides matching TRBD2. CDR3 size: 17 residues. In germline, CDR1 is ENHRY, CDR2 SYGVKD. V dropped 4 bases and J dropped 9; count of bases not matched to a gene: 14. As DNA, the CDR3 is TGTGCCATCAGTGTCCAACCAGGGCTAGCGGGAGGAAGTGAGCAGTTCTTC. Its translation: CAISVQPGLAGGSEQFF.

The V gene is TRBV27, the J gene TRBJ2-5, with TRBD2 matching 8 bases. CDR3 length: 13 residues. After removal of 5 bases from V and 7 bases from J, the junction contained 6 bases not matched to a gene. Per germline, CDR1 MNHEY and CDR2 SMNVEV (reference sequence). Here the CDR3 reads CASSPQREGTQYF. As DNA, the CDR3 is TGTGCCAGCAGTCCACAACGGGAGGGGACCCAGTACTTC.

This chain uses TRBV27 with TRBJ1-2; TRBD1 aligns across 7 bases. Germline V CDR1 and CDR2: MNHEY, SMNVEV (reference sequence). J gave up 6 bases and V 6 bases, and 7 bases lay outside the gene matches. The CDR3 spans 13 residues. The DNA of the CDR3 is TGTGCCAGCAGGGAACAGGGGCGGGATGGCTACACCTTC. Its protein product is CASREQGRDGYTF.

The gene calls are TRBV24-1 and TRBJ2-1, with 7 bases aligning to TRBD1. The CDR3 is 17 amino acids. Germline loops: CDR1 KGHDR, CDR2 SFDVKD. Trimming cost V 5 bases and J 8 bases; bases outside gene matches: 17. The CDR3 loop reads CATSARVGRQGSHEQFF. CDR3 in DNA: TGTGCCACCAGTGCCCGGGTAGGGAGACAGGGTAGTCATGAGCAGTTCTTC.

J is TRBJ2-1 and V is TRBV19; 7 bases match TRBD1. Germline CDR1 is LNHDA and CDR2 is SQIVND (reference sequence). The CDR3 extends over 16 amino acids. V lost 4 bases to trimming and J lost 2 bases; unmatched junction nucleotides: 8. The CDR3 sequence: CASSRTGQRPYNEQFF. CDR3 bases: TGTGCCAGTAGTAGGACGGGACAGCGCCCCTACAATGAGCAGTTCTTC.

The J gene is TRBJ1-1, the V gene TRBV18; tentatively, D is TRBD1 (6 bases). V lost 3 bases and J 0 bases, leaving 11 bases between the germline ends. In germline, CDR1 is KGHSH, CDR2 LQKENI. The CDR3 totals 15 residues. In DNA form, the CDR3 reads TGTGCCAGCTCACCCATGACAGGAATGAACACTGAAGCTTTCTTT. Translating it yields CASSPMTGMNTEAFF. The entire variable domain, with the rest obtained from reference TRBV18 and TRBJ1-1, is as follows: NAGVMQNPRHLVRRRGQEARLRCSPMKGHSHVYWYRQLPEEGLKFMVYLQKENIIDESGMPKERFSAEFPKEGPSILRIQQVVRGDSAAYFCASSPMTGMNTEAFFGQGTRLTVV.

This clone came up once. The genes are TRBV19 and TRBJ2-3; TRBD2 agrees at 13 bases. Looked up from germline, CDR1 is LNHDA and CDR2 is SQIVND (reference sequence). V trimming: 4 bases; J trimming: 4 bases; junction bases outside the gene matches: 5. The CDR3 consists of 16 residues. The DNA for the CDR3 is TGTGCCAGTAGTACCCAAGGACTAGCGGGGGCAGATACGCAGTATTTT. Its protein product is CASSTQGLAGADTQYF.

The rearrangement joins TRBV20-1 to TRBJ1-6, with a weak D call TRBD1 (5 bases). The CDR3 loop spans 11 amino acids. Trimming left V 6 bases short and J 8 bases short, with 8 bases between. Per the germline V gene, CDR1 is DFQATT and CDR2 is SNEGSKA (reference sequence). Written as DNA, the CDR3 is TGCAGTGCCAAGGGGCATTCACCCCTCCACTTT. Translating it yields CSAKGHSPLHF.

This sequence joins TRBV11-2 and TRBJ2-3; TRBD2 might be the D (5 bases). Germline loops: CDR1 SGHAT, CDR2 FQNNGV. The CDR3 totals 13 residues. Trimming cost V 6 bases and J 0 bases, with 7 bases left between them. The CDR3 loop reads CASRSGSTDTQYF. CDR3 bases: TGTGCCAGCAGGTCGGGAAGCACAGATACGCAGTATTTT.

This chain uses TRBV19 with TRBJ2-1; 8 positions agree with TRBD1. Germline V gene sequence: CDR1 LNHDA, CDR2 SQIVND (reference sequence). V shed 3 bases, J shed 4 bases, and the junction held 5 bases outside the gene matches. CDR3 length: 15 residues. This CDR3 reads CASSIGQGGYNEQFF. The CDR3 DNA reads TGTGCCAGTAGTATTGGACAGGGTGGTTACAATGAGCAGTTCTTC.

This chain joins TRBV2 and TRBJ1-2; D is ambiguous. V lost 5 bases, J lost 8 bases, and 18 bases lay in between. Germline CDR1 is SNHLY and CDR2 is FYNNEI. The CDR3 runs 14 residues. CDR3 in amino acids: CASSRLRETVGYTF. The CDR3 DNA is TGTGCCAGCAGTCGACTACGGGAGACGGTCGGCTACACCTTC.

The chain links TRBV10-2 to TRBJ2-3, with 11 bases lining up with TRBD2. This CDR3 contains 16 residues. The germline V gene has CDR1 WSHSY and CDR2 SAAADI. The V segment lost 9 bases and the J segment 4 bases; nucleotides outside the gene matches: 12. In DNA, the CDR3 is TGCGCCAGTGAACCCCTAGCGGGGGGCCAGGCAGATACGCAGTATTTT. This translates into CASEPLAGGQADTQYF.

The J gene is TRBJ2-7, the V gene TRBV6-6; 8 bases line up with TRBD1. Germline CDR1 is MNHNY and CDR2 is SVGAGI (reference sequence). The J segment lost 2 bases and the V segment lost 7 bases, leaving 7 bases of the junction unmatched. The CDR3 has 14 residues. The CDR3 sequence is CASTPDRGTYEQYF. CDR3 bases: TGTGCCAGCACTCCAGACAGGGGTACCTACGAGCAGTACTTC.

The V call is TRBV29-1, the J call TRBJ2-7; 10 nucleotides line up with TRBD2. The V segment lost 5 bases and the J segment 0 bases; nucleotides outside the gene matches: 7. The CDR3 loop spans 15 amino acids. Germline V gene lookup returns CDR1 SQVTM and CDR2 ANQGSEA. CDR3 sequence reads: CSVLGLAVSSYEQYF. The DNA for the CDR3 is TGCAGCGTTCTCGGACTAGCGGTGAGCTCCTACGAGCAGTACTTC.

This clone has more than one count but fewer than ten. The genes are TRBV18 and TRBJ2-2, with 10 bases identical to TRBD2. Germline V gene data show CDR1 as KGHSH and CDR2 as LQKENI. The CDR3 contains 14 residues. The trim removed 7 bases at V and 4 bases at J, leaving 3 bases unmatched. The CDR3 DNA follows: TGTGCCAGCTTACTAGCGGGACCCACCGGGGAGCTGTTTTTT. Protein: CASLLAGPTGELFF.

The chain links TRBV14 to TRBJ2-5, with TRBD2 matching 15 bases. V dropped 5 bases and J dropped 2; count of bases not matched to a gene: 12. The CDR3 has 19 amino acids. From germline, CDR1 is SGHDN and CDR2 FVKESK. DNA for the CDR3: TGTGCCAGCAGCGTCGGACTAGCGGGGGGGCCGTCGGCTCAAGAGACCCAGTACTTC. Translation gives CASSVGLAGGPSAQETQYF.

J is TRBJ2-5 and V is TRBV6-6, with D uncertain. V lost 5 bases, J lost 4 bases, and 5 bases lay in between. This CDR3 contains 11 residues. Germline lookup yields CDR1 MNHNY and CDR2 SVGAGI (reference sequence). The CDR3: CASSKRETQYF. In DNA, the CDR3 is TGTGCCAGCAGTAAGAGAGAGACCCAGTACTTC.

The V call is TRBV2, the J call TRBJ2-5, with 14 nucleotides matching TRBD2. The V and J ends lost 7 bases and 3 bases, in that order; junction bases with no gene match: 1. The CDR3 is made up of 14 amino acids. Germline CDR1 SNHLY, CDR2 FYNNEI. The CDR3 coding sequence is TGTGCCAGCATGACTAGCGGGGGGGAAGAGACCCAGTACTTC. Amino acid sequence: CASMTSGGEETQYF.

This clone was counted only a few times. V and J are TRBV7-3 and TRBJ2-3; 7 bases are a match to TRBD2. The CDR3 has 21 residues. Germline V gene sequence: CDR1 SGHTA, CDR2 FQGTGA. V lost 2 bases and J lost 2; bases outside the gene matches: 22. DNA of the CDR3: TGTGCCAGCAGCTTATGGGCACCGAGAACCCTAGCGGCGACCCCCACAGATACGCAGTATTTT. Translation: CASSLWAPRTLAATPTDTQYF.

This chain joins TRBV15 and TRBJ2-2; TRBD1 might be the D (6 bases). Looked up from germline, CDR1 is LNHNV and CDR2 is YYDKDF (reference sequence). The CDR3 covers 15 residues. V gave up 2 bases and J gave up 4 bases, with 11 bases separating them. As DNA, the CDR3 is TGTGCCACCAGCAGAAACAGGGTTAGCACCGGGGAGCTGTTTTTT. This translates into CATSRNRVSTGELFF.

A few counts support this clone. The gene calls are TRBV2 and TRBJ1-4, with D unclear. The CDR3 covers 18 residues. The ends were cut back, 2 bases at V and 7 bases at J, with 23 bases in the middle. Germline CDR1 and CDR2: SNHLY and FYNNEI. The CDR3 DNA sequence: TGTGCCAGCAGTGAACTTTATCGGGAGGCCAGCAACTTTGAAAAACTGTTTTTT. Translating it yields CASSELYREASNFEKLFF. Supplemented by reference TRBV2 and TRBJ1-4, the full variable domain reads EPEVTQTPSHQVTQMGQEVILRCVPISNHLYFYWYRQILGQKVEFLVSFYNNEISEKSEIFDDQFSVERPDGSNFTLKIRSTKLEDSAMYFCASSELYREASNFEKLFFGSGTQLSVL.

This clone has only one observation. V is TRBV29-1 and J is TRBJ2-1; D may be TRBD1 (6 bases). Trimming took off 7 bases at V and 1 base at J, with 17 bases between the two ends. The germline gives CDR1 SQVTM, CDR2 ANQGSEA. The CDR3 totals 15 residues. The CDR3 sequence is CSARREGGSYNEQFF. CDR3 DNA sequence: TGCAGCGCCAGAAGGGAAGGGGGTTCCTACAATGAGCAGTTCTTC.

This chain uses TRBV29-1 with TRBJ1-2, with D maybe TRBD1 (5 bases). Germline CDR1 reads SQVTM; CDR2 reads ANQGSEA. The length of the CDR3 is 15 residues. V was pared by 3 bases and J by 8 bases, with 22 bases between. CDR3: CSVDPGGIKGEGYTF. The CDR3, as DNA: TGCAGCGTTGACCCCGGGGGGATAAAAGGGGAGGGCTACACCTTC.

V gene TRBV5-5 combines with J gene TRBJ1-2; D possibly corresponds to TRBD1 (6 bases). Trimming removed 0 bases from V and 2 bases from J, with 11 bases in between. This CDR3 spans 15 amino acids. Germline V gene data show CDR1 as SGHKS and CDR2 as YYEKEE (reference sequence). Here the CDR3 reads CASSLGTGPNYGYTF. DNA for the CDR3: TGTGCCAGCAGCTTGGGAACAGGGCCCAACTATGGCTACACCTTC. Filled out from reference TRBV5-5 and TRBJ1-2, the complete variable domain reads DAGVTQSPTHLIKTRGQQVTLRCSPISGHKSVSWYQQVLGQGPQFIFQYYEKEERGRGNFPDRFSARQFPNYSSELNVNALLLGDSALYLCASSLGTGPNYGYTFGSGTRLTVV.

V gene TRBV19 combines with J gene TRBJ1-3, with D hard to call. This CDR3 has 14 residues. Germline CDR1 reads LNHDA; CDR2 reads SQIVND (reference sequence). With 3 bases removed from V and 3 bases from J, the gap between germline ends came to 9 bases. Here the CDR3 reads CASSITPSGNTIYF. The DNA of the CDR3 is TGTGCCAGTAGTATCACCCCCAGTGGAAACACCATATATTTT. Variable domain in full (rest from reference TRBV19 and TRBJ1-3): DGGITQSPKYLFRKEGQNVTLSCEQNLNHDAMYWYRQDPGQGLRLIYYSQIVNDFQKGDIAEGYSVSREKKESFPLTVTSAQKNPTAFYLCASSITPSGNTIYFGEGSWLTVV.

This chain joins TRBV11-2 and TRBJ2-3; possibly TRBD2 for D (5 bases). There are 16 residues in the CDR3. V lost 5 bases and J lost 0, with 15 bases in between. Germline V CDR1 and CDR2: SGHAT, FQNNGV. CDR3 amino acids: CASSAEGTFSTDTQYF. CDR3 in DNA: TGTGCCAGCAGCGCAGAGGGCACCTTTAGCACAGATACGCAGTATTTT.

The chain uses TRBV7-8 and TRBJ1-6; 8 bases match TRBD1. The J segment lost 7 bases and the V segment lost 2 bases, leaving 4 bases of the junction unmatched. Germline V CDR1 and CDR2: SGHVS, FQNEAQ. CDR3 length equals 15 residues. CDR3 nucleotide sequence: TGTGCCAGCAGCTTATCCAGGACAGGGAATTCACCCCTCCACTTT. This sequence encodes CASSLSRTGNSPLHF.